These 9 T cell receptor beta chains came from one sample sequenced in a study of shared clonotypes between healthy human individuals. The data were produced by immunoSEQ multiplex PCR, yet TCRdb's version contains in-frame clones alone and is incomplete. The sample lists 650,000 to 700,000 clones, around 90% occurring once. The sample was memory CD8+ T cells from PBMCs. Subset defined: CD45RO+ cells pooled with CCR7-negative TemRA cells. Receptors were obtained from a man aged 18 to 30 in good health. Some clones in this sample may be carry-over from other donors' samples.

As regards this clone: The same CDR3 is also encoded by other DNA sequences in this sample. The rearrangement joins TRBV19 to TRBJ2-7; tentative D call: TRBD1 (6 bases). Germline CDR1 reads LNHDA; CDR2 reads SQIVND (reference sequence). The germline V and J ends were trimmed by 5 bases and 1 base, with 9 bases remaining between them. The CDR3 is 13 residues long. The CDR3 coding sequence is TGTGCCAGTAGTGGAGGACAGTCCTACGAGCAGTACTTC. Translated, it gives CASSGGQSYEQYF.

The rearrangement joins TRBV11-2 to TRBJ2-1; 8 bases agree with TRBD2. V lost 1 base, J lost 2 bases, and 4 bases stayed unmatched. The CDR3 has 16 residues. Looked up from germline, CDR1 is SGHAT and CDR2 is FQNNGV. CDR3 protein: CASSLAVAGTYNEQFF. CDR3 nucleotide sequence: TGTGCCAGCAGCTTAGCAGTAGCGGGAACCTACAATGAGCAGTTCTTC.

This chain links TRBV4-3 with TRBJ2-2; D may be TRBD2 (6 bases). Trimming shortened V by 4 bases and J by 7 bases, and 13 bases separated the two germline ends. The CDR3 extends over 14 amino acids. From germline, CDR1 is LGHNA and CDR2 YSLEER. Here the CDR3 DNA reads TGCGCCAGCAGCCCCCTGGGGCGGGACGGGGAGCTGTTTTTT. It translates to CASSPLGRDGELFF.

The chain joins TRBV19 to TRBJ1-1; D not certain. CDR1 and CDR2 from the germline V gene are LNHDA and SQIVND (reference sequence). The CDR3 is 14 residues long. With 7 bases removed from V and 4 bases from J, the gap between germline ends came to 16 bases. CDR3: CASTVASTGTEAFF. In nucleotides, the CDR3 is TGTGCCAGTACCGTCGCCTCTACCGGCACTGAAGCTTTCTTT.

The rearrangement joins TRBV19 to TRBJ1-1; D gene ambiguous. Looked up from germline, CDR1 is LNHDA and CDR2 is SQIVND (reference sequence). V was trimmed by 4 bases and J by 0 bases, leaving 12 bases between them. The CDR3 totals 15 residues. The CDR3 DNA reads TGTGCCAGTAGTACACCGGTTTGGATGAACACTGAAGCTTTCTTT. Its protein product is CASSTPVWMNTEAFF.

The chain has TRBV7-2 and TRBJ1-1; D is undetermined. There are 15 residues in the CDR3. The ends were cut back, 5 bases at V and 5 bases at J, with 18 bases in the middle. Germline assignment: CDR1 SGHTA and CDR2 FQGNSA. CDR3 sequence (DNA): TGTGCCAGCAGCCGCAGACCCCACCTCGAGACTGAAGCTTTCTTT. Protein: CASSRRPHLETEAFF.

The CDR3 spells CASSPSAGQGEQYF. CDR3 DNA sequence: TGTGCCAGCAGCCCCTCAGCAGGACAGGGGGAGCAGTACTTC. The rearrangement links TRBV16 to TRBJ2-7, with TRBD1 matching over 9 bases. Germline CDR1 and CDR2: KGHSY and FQNENV. V was clipped by 4 bases and J by 7 bases; unmatched bases: 8. This CDR3 has 14 residues. Together with reference TRBV16 and TRBJ2-7, the CDR3 gives the full variable domain: GEEVAQTPKHLVRGEGQKAKLYCAPIKGHSYVFWYQQVLKNEFKFLISFQNENVFDETGMPKERFSAKCLPNSPCSLEIQATKLEDSAVYFCASSPSAGQGEQYFGPGTRLTVT.

J is TRBJ2-7 and V is TRBV9; 7 bases line up with TRBD2. V shed 3 bases, J shed 3 bases, and the junction held 6 bases outside the gene matches. The CDR3 length is 14 residues. Germline values: CDR1 SGDLS, CDR2 YYNGEE. The CDR3 coding sequence is TGTGCCAGCAGCGAGGGGACTACCAACTACGAGCAGTACTTC. This sequence encodes CASSEGTTNYEQYF.

Comments on this clone: In the same sample, other DNA sequences code for this CDR3. The rearrangement links TRBV9 to TRBJ2-1, with TRBD2 matching 11 bases. V shed 4 bases, J shed 4 bases, and the junction held 4 bases outside the gene matches. Looked up from germline, CDR1 is SGDLS and CDR2 is YYNGEE. The CDR3 consists of 15 residues. CDR3 region: CASSLSGRGYNEQFF. For the CDR3, the DNA is TGTGCCAGCAGCCTTAGCGGGAGGGGGTACAATGAGCAGTTCTTC. Full variable domain (outside the CDR3, taken from reference TRBV9 and TRBJ2-1): DSGVTQTPKHLITATGQRVTLRCSPRSGDLSVYWYQQSLDQGLQFLIQYYNGEERAKGNILERFSAQQFPDLHSELNLSSLELGDSALYFCASSLSGRGYNEQFFGPGTRLTVL.